Detailed here is one TCR beta chain. This specimen belongs to a study of blood T cell repertoires in COVID-19. Study-level information: Samples of COVID-19 (acute and convalescent) were obtained from the United States, Italy and Spain. Sources were T cells, B-cell-depleted T cells, or PBMCs; the material itself was cDNA or gDNA.

Methods used by the authors: Using reference gene primer amplification, nucleated cell counts were estimated. Here immunoSEQ multiplex PCR was the method, and the copy in TCRdb shows in-frame clones only, minus some. V and J calls and clone size are copied from that table; D and trimming were computed from the DNA. Among 30,000 to 35,000 clones, roughly four fifths were seen once, and the ten largest hold under 4.5%. The clonotype originates from a man in his forties or fifties with acute or convalescent COVID-19. Sequencing was performed on peripheral blood.

The CDR3 here is CASSLAPLGGNTEAFF. CDR3 nucleotides: TGTGCCAGCAGCTTGGCCCCCCTAGGGGGAAACACTGAAGCTTTCTTT. The rearrangement links TRBV5-6 to TRBJ1-1; maybe TRBD1 (6 bases). The CDR3 has 16 amino acids. The V end was cut by 0 bases, the J end by 2 bases, with 14 bases between. Germline V gives CDR1 SGHDT, CDR2 YYEEEE.